The 26 T cell receptor beta chains reported below all come from one sample, sequenced in a study of graft-versus-host responses after intestinal transplantation. Libraries were prepared by immunoSEQ multiplex PCR; TCRdb keeps only in-frame clonotypes and omits some of them. This sample has almost 85,000 clones, with 91% found just once. These receptors have no known antigen. Sequencing was performed on unstimulated CD4+ T cells sorted from spleen or lymph node cells, taken before intestinal transplant. Source of these receptors: a human donor who received an intestinal transplant.

This clone was found once. The chain recombines TRBV7-9 with TRBJ2-5; weak D call: TRBD1 (6 bases). Germline V lookup: CDR1 SEHNR, CDR2 FQNEAQ (reference sequence). The V end lost 3 bases, the J end lost 3 bases, and 11 bases lay between the germline ends. This CDR3 is 14 amino acids long. The CDR3 sequence is CASSFKNREETQYF. For the CDR3, the DNA is TGTGCCAGCAGCTTTAAAAACAGGGAAGAGACCCAGTACTTC. The entire variable domain, with the rest obtained from reference TRBV7-9 and TRBJ2-5, is as follows: DTGVSQNPRHKITKRGQNVTFRCDPISEHNRLYWYRQTLGQGPEFLTYFQNEAQLEKSRLLSDRFSAERPKGSFSTLEIQRTEQGDSAMYLCASSFKNREETQYFGPGTRLLVL.

This rearrangement joins TRBV27 to TRBJ1-2; TRBD1 aligns across 9 bases. The germline CDR1 and CDR2 sequences are MNHEY and SMNVEV (reference sequence). There are 15 residues in the CDR3. V dropped 6 bases and J dropped 3; count of bases not matched to a gene: 8. CDR3 amino acids: CASRSGQGRDYGYTF. As DNA, the CDR3 is TGTGCCAGCAGAAGTGGACAGGGGAGAGACTATGGCTACACCTTC.

V usage is TRBV29-1 and J usage is TRBJ2-7, with D perhaps matching TRBD2 (7 bases). V shed 6 bases and J shed 2 bases, with 14 bases lying between them. The germline gives CDR1 SQVTM, CDR2 ANQGSEA. This CDR3 spans 13 amino acids. The CDR3 here is CSVGGPGPYEQYF. In DNA, the CDR3 is TGCAGCGTGGGGGGGCCAGGGCCCTACGAGCAGTACTTC.

V usage is TRBV6-5 and J usage is TRBJ2-1; D is possibly TRBD1 (5 bases). The V and J ends lost 5 bases and 9 bases respectively, with 8 bases between them. The length of the CDR3 is 11 residues. Per germline, CDR1 MNHEY and CDR2 SVGAGI. CDR3 residues: CASSAGREQFF. The CDR3 coding sequence is TGTGCCAGCAGTGCAGGGCGTGAGCAGTTCTTC.

The gene calls are TRBV11-2 and TRBJ1-1, with D unclear. The CDR3 length is 14 residues. Per the germline V gene, CDR1 is SGHAT and CDR2 is FQNNGV. Trimming took off 0 bases at V and 3 bases at J, with 8 bases between the two ends. The CDR3 here is CASSLDRTYTEAFF. CDR3 DNA: TGTGCCAGCAGCTTAGACCGGACTTACACTGAAGCTTTCTTT.

This chain uses TRBV15 with TRBJ2-3; D possibly corresponds to TRBD2 (5 bases). The CDR3 sequence is 14 residues long. From germline, CDR1 is LNHNV and CDR2 YYDKDF (reference sequence). Trimming pared 3 bases from V and 2 bases from J, leaving 9 bases between. CDR3 coding DNA: TGTGCCACCAGCAGGGACTCTAACACAGATACGCAGTATTTT. Translating it yields CATSRDSNTDTQYF.

This chain uses TRBV30 with TRBJ1-2; D is unclear. The CDR3 is 16 amino acids. Trimming took 8 bases from V and 3 from J, leaving 25 bases between them. Germline assignment: CDR1 GTSNPN and CDR2 SVGIG (reference sequence). CDR3 in amino acids: CARLAAGWRDHYGYTF. The CDR3 DNA sequence: TGTGCCCGATTAGCGGCGGGATGGAGGGATCACTATGGCTACACCTTC.

The sample holds one count of this clone. The CDR3 sequence is CASSPIPGTAYEQYF. The CDR3, as DNA: TGTGCCAGCTCACCTATCCCCGGGACAGCCTACGAGCAGTACTTC. The chain has TRBV18 and TRBJ2-7; 7 positions agree with TRBD1. The CDR3 covers 15 residues. Trimming took 3 bases from V and 2 from J; bases not matched to a gene: 7. Germline CDR1 and CDR2: KGHSH and LQKENI.

The chain uses TRBV7-2 and TRBJ2-2; 10 bases line up with TRBD2. V trimming: 5 bases; J trimming: 0 bases; junction bases outside the gene matches: 3. CDR1 and CDR2 from the germline V gene are SGHTA and FQGNSA. CDR3 size: 16 residues. The CDR3 nucleotides are TGTGCCAGCAGCAGAAGCGGGGGGGCGAACACCGGGGAGCTGTTTTTT. Its translation is CASSRSGGANTGELFF.

The chain employs TRBV19 and TRBJ1-1; 12 bases line up with TRBD1. This CDR3 has 17 amino acids. Losses at the gene ends were 6 bases for V and 0 bases for J; bases not matched to a gene: 8. Germline lookup yields CDR1 LNHDA and CDR2 SQIVND (reference sequence). DNA for the CDR3: TGTGCCAGTAGGTTCGGGGACAGGGGGCCCATGAACACTGAAGCTTTCTTT. Translation: CASRFGDRGPMNTEAFF.

The rearrangement joins TRBV19 to TRBJ2-7; 9 bases line up with TRBD1. Germline CDR1 and CDR2: LNHDA and SQIVND (reference sequence). CDR3 length equals 15 residues. Trimming removed 5 bases from V and 0 bases from J; junction bases left unmatched: 5. CDR3 residues: CASSPNRGPSYEQYF. The CDR3 DNA follows: TGTGCCAGTAGTCCCAACAGGGGGCCCTCCTACGAGCAGTACTTC. The variable domain in full, with the rest retrieved from reference TRBV19 and TRBJ2-7, is DGGITQSPKYLFRKEGQNVTLSCEQNLNHDAMYWYRQDPGQGLRLIYYSQIVNDFQKGDIAEGYSVSREKKESFPLTVTSAQKNPTAFYLCASSPNRGPSYEQYFGPGTRLTVT.

The genes are TRBV7-2 and TRBJ2-3; TRBD2 agrees at 11 bases. Germline V lookup: CDR1 SGHTA, CDR2 FQGNSA. V trimming: 8 bases; J trimming: 7 bases; junction bases outside the gene matches: 11. The CDR3 is 15 residues long. This CDR3 is CASGSGGAGMYTQYF. The CDR3 nucleotides are TGTGCCAGCGGTAGCGGGGGGGCCGGGATGTATACGCAGTATTTT.

The V call is TRBV5-4, the J call TRBJ2-7, with 12 bases fitting TRBD1. The V gene end was trimmed by 4 bases and the J gene end by 6 bases; junction bases not matched to a gene: 8. The CDR3 sequence is 15 residues long. Germline V lookup: CDR1 SGHNT, CDR2 YYREEE (reference sequence). Written as DNA, the CDR3 is TGTGCCAGCAGCCCACTGGGACAGGGGGCGGGCGAGCAGTACTTC. This codes for CASSPLGQGAGEQYF.

The chain combines TRBV4-3 with TRBJ1-5; unclear D gene. CDR1 and CDR2 (germline): LGHNA, YSLEER. The CDR3 consists of 13 residues. The germline V and J ends were trimmed by 0 bases and 9 bases, with 9 bases remaining between them. As DNA, the CDR3 is TGCGCCAGCAGCCAAGATACTGGGCGGCCCCAGCATTTT. Translation: CASSQDTGRPQHF.

The V gene is TRBV27, the J gene TRBJ1-3; TRBD1 aligns across 7 bases. The germline CDR1 and CDR2 sequences are MNHEY and SMNVEV (reference sequence). V lost 2 bases, J lost 0 bases, and 13 bases stayed unmatched. This CDR3 comprises 19 residues. The CDR3 bases are TGTGCCAGCAGTTTAGGGCTGCCGGGACAGACTTACTCTGGAAACACCATATATTTT. This sequence encodes CASSLGLPGQTYSGNTIYF.

As DNA, the CDR3 is TGCGCCAGCAGCCAAGTGACGGGGCAGCCCCAGCATTTT. Its translation: CASSQVTGQPQHF. The J gene is TRBJ1-5, the V gene TRBV4-3; D gene ambiguous. This CDR3 is 13 amino acids long. The germline V gene has CDR1 LGHNA and CDR2 YSLEER. Trimming took 1 base from V and 7 from J, leaving 8 bases between them.

This clone was picked up one time. CDR3 DNA sequence: TGTGCCAGCAGCTTAAGGGGGAACACTGAAGCTTTCTTT. Translating it yields CASSLRGNTEAFF. This sequence joins TRBV7-8 and TRBJ1-1; tentatively, D is TRBD1 (5 bases). V was pared by 2 bases and J by 1 base, with 5 bases between. The CDR3 is made up of 13 amino acids. CDR1 is SGHVS, CDR2 FQNEAQ, per germline.

This clone appeared once. J is TRBJ2-7 and V is TRBV2; TRBD1 might be the D (8 bases). This CDR3 is built from 14 residues. In germline, CDR1 is SNHLY, CDR2 FYNNEI. The V and J ends lost 7 bases and 5 bases respectively, with 18 bases between them. The CDR3 loop reads CASNLDRGGDEQYF. DNA of the CDR3: TGTGCCAGCAACCTAGACAGGGGAGGGGACGAGCAGTACTTC.

This chain links TRBV6-1 with TRBJ1-2; TRBD1 is a possible D gene (6 bases). The CDR3 is made up of 14 amino acids. Germline V gene sequence: CDR1 MNHNS, CDR2 SASEGT. V lost 5 bases and J lost 1, with 11 bases in between. For the CDR3, the DNA is TGTGCCAGCAGTCCAACAGGGATTAACTATGGCTACACCTTC. Amino acid sequence: CASSPTGINYGYTF.

This rearrangement joins TRBV6-5 to TRBJ1-4; possible D gene TRBD1, 5 bases. This CDR3 is built from 15 residues. Germline V gives CDR1 MNHEY, CDR2 SVGAGI. The V end was cut by 0 bases, the J end by 4 bases, with 9 bases between. CDR3 DNA sequence: TGTGCCAGCAGTTACTCACAGGCGATTAATGAAAAACTGTTTTTT. Its translation: CASSYSQAINEKLFF.

The CDR3 reads CASSQPFGELFF. In nucleotides, the CDR3 is TGCGCCAGCAGCCAACCTTTCGGGGAGCTGTTTTTT. The V call is TRBV4-1, the J call TRBJ2-2; D is uncertain. The germline V gene encodes CDR1 MGHRA and CDR2 YSYEKL. CDR3 length equals 12 residues. Trimming cost V 2 bases and J 7 bases, with 5 bases left between them.

V usage is TRBV4-3 and J usage is TRBJ2-4; tentatively, D is TRBD1 (5 bases). Germline V gene sequence: CDR1 LGHNA, CDR2 YSLEER. This CDR3 is 16 amino acids long. V shed 1 base and J shed 2 bases, with 12 bases lying between them. CDR3 coding DNA: TGCGCCAGCAGCCAAGTAGGGGCAGGGACCAAAAACATTCAGTACTTC. Its protein is CASSQVGAGTKNIQYF.

The rearrangement uses TRBV30 and TRBJ2-3; TRBD1 might be the D (6 bases). V shed 4 bases and J shed 4 bases, with 15 bases lying between them. Germline V gives CDR1 GTSNPN, CDR2 SVGIG (reference sequence). The CDR3 spans 14 residues. In DNA form, the CDR3 reads TGTGCCTGGAATACAGGGTCCAGTCCAGATACGCAGTATTTT. Translated: CAWNTGSSPDTQYF.

This clone was seen just once. This rearrangement joins TRBV11-2 to TRBJ1-4; D is unresolved. Trimming took off 6 bases at V and 2 bases at J, with 13 bases between the two ends. CDR1 SGHAT and CDR2 FQNNGV come from the germline V gene. The length of the CDR3 is 15 residues. The CDR3 spells CASSRGGVTNEKLFF. As DNA, the CDR3 is TGTGCCAGCAGTCGGGGTGGGGTCACTAATGAAAAACTGTTTTTT.

With regard to this clone: Lacking the conserved final phenylalanine or tryptophan, this CDR3 likely reflects a read error. No DNA is shown, since the ends of the CDR3 on it are uncertain; the CDR3 is the one TCRdb lists. The chain links TRBV5-1 to TRBJ1-2; the table's D call, TRBD1, has no DNA check behind it. The CDR3 is made up of 8 amino acids, end residues included. Germline V CDR1 and CDR2: SGHRS, YFSETQ. The CDR3 here is CASREDSP.

The gene calls are TRBV6-5 and TRBJ2-2, with D possibly being TRBD1 (6 bases). The germline V gene has CDR1 MNHEY and CDR2 SVGAGI. V was clipped by 6 bases and J by 2 bases, with 10 bases between them. The CDR3 length is 14 residues. The CDR3 DNA reads TGTGCCAGCAGGCCGACAGGAAACACCGGGGAGCTGTTTTTT. Protein sequence: CASRPTGNTGELFF.